Following are 30 T cell receptor beta chains from one sample sequenced in a study of T cell repertoires in cytomegalovirus infection. TCRdb itself ran the reads through MiXCR, one entry per CDR3 protein. The sample holds over 250,000 distinct CDR3 sequences, less than 25% seen once. For these TCRs, the target antigens are not known. Material: cultured PBMCs, obtained from culture after CMV antigen stimulation. These receptor sequences come from a human donor in good health (CMV status not recorded). Some clones in this sample may be carry-over from other donors' samples.

This clonotype was picked up many times. In DNA, the CDR3 is TGTGCCAGCAGAGGGGGACACCTTCCGGGAACCACAGATACGCAGTATTTT. Translation gives CASRGGHLPGTTDTQYF. The J gene is TRBJ2-3, the V gene TRBV12-3 or TRBV12-4; possibly TRBD1 for D (6 bases). V was shortened by 6 bases and J by 2 bases, with 21 bases between the two germline ends. The CDR3 is made up of 17 amino acids.

The chain combines TRBV5-6 with TRBJ2-2; D is unclear. This CDR3 spans 14 amino acids. V lost 0 bases to trimming and J lost 0 bases, with 3 bases between them. CDR1 is SGHDT and CDR2 is YYEEEE in the germline V gene. CDR3 loop: CASSLEPNTGELFF. The CDR3 DNA sequence: TGTGCCAGCAGCTTGGAGCCGAACACCGGGGAGCTGTTTTTT.

At least ten counts were recorded for this clonotype. The chain recombines TRBV5-4 with TRBJ2-1; 9 positions match TRBD1. The CDR3 totals 14 residues. The V gene end was trimmed by 8 bases and the J gene end by 6 bases; junction bases not matched to a gene: 9. Germline V gene lookup returns CDR1 SGHNT and CDR2 YYREEE (reference sequence). CDR3 nucleotides: TGTGCCAGTAGTTTGGGACAGGGTCGCAATGAGCAGTTCTTC. Protein product: CASSLGQGRNEQFF.

The chain employs TRBV27 and TRBJ2-2; D might be TRBD1 (6 bases). The CDR3 consists of 18 residues. Germline values: CDR1 MNHEY, CDR2 SMNVEV (reference sequence). Trimming took off 3 bases at V and 0 bases at J, with 17 bases between the two ends. As DNA, the CDR3 is TGTGCCAGCAGTTTTCTAGTCGGACAGTTCGCGAACACCGGGGAGCTGTTTTTT. The encoded protein is CASSFLVGQFANTGELFF.

The chain links TRBV13 to TRBJ2-7, with D tentatively TRBD1 or TRBD2 (5 bases each). V shed 5 bases and J shed 4 bases, with 9 bases lying between them. The CDR3 runs to 12 residues. Germline assignment: CDR1 PRHDT and CDR2 FYEKMQ (reference sequence). The CDR3 DNA is TGTGCCAGCAGCAGGGACGAATACGAGCAGTACTTC. It translates to CASSRDEYEQYF.

This sequence joins TRBV6-6 and TRBJ1-6, with D maybe TRBD1 (5 bases). Germline V CDR1 and CDR2: MNHNY, SVGAGI (reference sequence). Deletions cut 4 bases from V and 12 bases from J, with 7 bases between. The CDR3 totals 11 residues. The CDR3 loop is CASSSGGPLHF. The CDR3 DNA is TGTGCCAGCAGTTCGGGGGGACCCCTCCACTTT.

This clonotype has just a few counts. This rearrangement joins TRBV19 to TRBJ2-1; 9 positions agree with TRBD2. This CDR3 spans 19 amino acids. After removal of 5 bases from V and 7 bases from J, the junction contained 21 bases not matched to a gene. CDR1 and CDR2 (germline): LNHDA, SQIVND (reference sequence). CDR3 in amino acids: CASSPGVVGFEGLANEQFF. CDR3 sequence (DNA): TGTGCCAGTAGTCCCGGCGTAGTGGGATTCGAGGGACTAGCAAATGAGCAGTTCTTC. Combining the CDR3 with reference TRBV19 and TRBJ2-1 gives the whole variable domain DGGITQSPKYLFRKEGQNVTLSCEQNLNHDAMYWYRQDPGQGLRLIYYSQIVNDFQKGDIAEGYSVSREKKESFPLTVTSAQKNPTAFYLCASSPGVVGFEGLANEQFFGPGTRLTVL.

This clonotype was counted ten times or more. The chain joins TRBV12-3 or TRBV12-4 to TRBJ1-4; possible D gene TRBD1, 5 bases. The CDR3 has 12 residues. V shed 8 bases and J shed 2 bases, with 6 bases lying between them. CDR3 DNA sequence: TGTGCCAGCCGGGGCACTAATGAAAAACTGTTTTTT. The encoded protein is CASRGTNEKLFF.

This clonotype has just one count. The J gene is TRBJ2-1, the V gene TRBV6-6; D call uncertain. V gave up 10 bases and J gave up 7 bases, with 26 bases separating them. Germline values: CDR1 MNHNY, CDR2 SVGAGI (reference sequence). This CDR3 comprises 16 residues. As DNA, the CDR3 is TGTGCCACCCATCCCACGAGAGGCCTAGGAGATAATGAGCAGTTCTTC. Translated, it gives CATHPTRGLGDNEQFF.

The chain has TRBV29-1 and TRBJ2-4; 9 nucleotides match TRBD1. The V gene's germline CDR1 is SQVTM and CDR2 ANQGSEA. The CDR3 has 14 residues. With 6 bases clipped from V and 7 bases from J, the junction kept 10 bases outside the gene matches. For the CDR3, the DNA is TGCAGCGTCGGAGCCGGGACAGGGATGAACATTCAGTACTTC. Residues: CSVGAGTGMNIQYF.

V usage is TRBV7-2 and J usage is TRBJ2-7; 12 nucleotides agree with TRBD2. Germline V lookup: CDR1 SGHTA, CDR2 FQGNSA. The CDR3 contains 15 residues. The junction had 7 bases not matched to a gene; V was cut back by 5 bases and J by 5 bases. CDR3 amino acids: CASSPRLAGDHEQYF. The CDR3 DNA reads as TGTGCCAGCAGCCCCAGACTAGCGGGAGACCACGAGCAGTACTTC.

The CDR3 sequence: CASSLAGVGDGYTF. For the CDR3, the DNA is TGTGCCAGCAGTTTAGCGGGAGTCGGGGATGGCTACACCTTC. The V and J genes are TRBV12-3 or TRBV12-4 and TRBJ1-2; D ambiguous. The CDR3 has 14 amino acids. V gave up 0 bases and J gave up 6 bases, with 11 bases separating them.

This chain joins TRBV20-1 and TRBJ2-1; 9 nucleotides match TRBD1. The CDR3 length is 13 residues. V trimming: 3 bases; J trimming: 6 bases; junction bases outside the gene matches: 3. Germline V gene data show CDR1 as DFQATT and CDR2 as SNEGSKA (reference sequence). The CDR3 DNA is TGCAGTGCTAGCGACAGGGGGGTCAATGAGCAGTTCTTC. As protein: CSASDRGVNEQFF.

This clonotype has a handful of counts. This sequence joins TRBV5-1 and TRBJ2-3; 9 bases align to TRBD1. The V gene end was trimmed by 7 bases and the J gene end by 4 bases; junction bases not matched to a gene: 4. The CDR3 is 13 amino acids. Germline CDR1 SGHRS, CDR2 YFSETQ. DNA for the CDR3: TGCGCCAGCGGTGACAGGGGGGCAGATACGCAGTATTTT. This sequence encodes CASGDRGADTQYF.

This clonotype was detected only a few times. This rearrangement joins TRBV5-1 to TRBJ1-4; TRBD1 matches at 10 bases. Germline trimming cut 4 bases from V and 7 bases from J; bases unmatched to any gene: 7. The CDR3 is 15 amino acids. Germline CDR1 is SGHRS and CDR2 is YFSETQ. CDR3: CASSTRTGGGEKLFF. DNA for the CDR3: TGCGCCAGCAGCACCCGGACAGGGGGTGGTGAAAAACTGTTTTTT.

This clonotype came up a few times. V and J are TRBV6-1 and TRBJ1-1; D remains ambiguous. This CDR3 is 15 amino acids long. V shed 6 bases and J shed 8 bases, with 22 bases lying between them. CDR1 MNHNS and CDR2 SASEGT come from the germline V gene. The CDR3 DNA follows: TGTGCCAGCAGGCAGGTGTCAACCGGTGGGATCGAAGCTTTCTTT. This translates into CASRQVSTGGIEAFF.

V is TRBV6-6 and J is TRBJ1-2; no firm D call. The germline V gene has CDR1 MNHNY and CDR2 SVGAGI (reference sequence). V was clipped by 3 bases and J by 10 bases, with 12 bases between them. The CDR3 has 12 amino acids. The CDR3 nucleotides are TGTGCCAGCAGTTATGAGGGCAGAGACTACACCTTC. This encodes CASSYEGRDYTF.

Ten or more counts support this clonotype. The chain carries TRBV7-2 and TRBJ2-7; 7 nucleotides agree with TRBD1. Trimming cost V 5 bases and J 4 bases; bases outside gene matches: 5. CDR3 size: 13 residues. Germline V gives CDR1 SGHTA, CDR2 FQGNSA. The CDR3 loop reads CASSPGTEYEQYF. The CDR3 nucleotides are TGTGCCAGCAGCCCGGGGACAGAATACGAGCAGTACTTC. The full variable domain, its missing parts supplied by reference TRBV7-2 and TRBJ2-7, is GAGVSQSPSNKVTEKGKDVELRCDPISGHTALYWYRQSLGQGLEFLIYFQGNSAPDKSGLPSDRFSAERTGGSVSTLTIQRTQQEDSAVYLCASSPGTEYEQYFGPGTRLTVT.

This clonotype was observed a few times. This rearrangement joins TRBV6-1 to TRBJ1-1, with no clear D. V was clipped by 7 bases and J by 7 bases, with 22 bases between them. This CDR3 is 15 amino acids long. The germline V gene encodes CDR1 MNHNS and CDR2 SASEGT. CDR3 sequence reads: CASKGNKGGSYEAFF. The CDR3 DNA reads as TGTGCCAGCAAGGGCAACAAGGGAGGGAGCTATGAAGCTTTCTTT.

The chain couples TRBV7-9 to TRBJ1-1; weak D call: TRBD1 (6 bases). V was cut by 4 bases and J by 3 bases, with 18 bases left in between. CDR1 and CDR2 (germline): SEHNR, FQNEAQ (reference sequence). The CDR3 contains 16 residues. The CDR3: CASSSLFRGPDTEAFF. The CDR3, as DNA: TGTGCCAGCAGCTCACTTTTCAGGGGTCCGGACACTGAAGCTTTCTTT.

The chain is built from TRBV24-1 and TRBJ2-4; 7 bases match TRBD2. CDR1 KGHDR and CDR2 SFDVKD come from the germline V gene. Trimming cost V 3 bases and J 6 bases; bases outside gene matches: 4. CDR3 length: 14 amino acids. DNA of the CDR3: TGTGCCACCAGTGATGCGGGAGACAGAAACATTCAGTACTTC. Protein sequence: CATSDAGDRNIQYF.

DNA for the CDR3: TGTGCCAGCAGCTATCAAGGGGGGGGGTCTGGAAACACCATATATTTT. It encodes CASSYQGGGSGNTIYF. This chain uses TRBV7-2 with TRBJ1-3; TRBD1 is a possible D gene (6 bases). Germline-derived CDR1 and CDR2 are SGHTA and FQGNSA. CDR3 length: 16 residues. V dropped 4 bases and J dropped 1 base, with 14 bases sitting between them.

This chain connects TRBV4-3 to TRBJ1-2; possibly TRBD1 for D (6 bases). V lost 0 bases and J lost 7, with 15 bases in between. Germline V gene sequence: CDR1 LGHNA, CDR2 YSLEER. The CDR3 covers 15 residues. CDR3: CASSQDFGGGGGYTF. The DNA of the CDR3 is TGCGCCAGCAGCCAAGACTTTGGGGGGGGCGGTGGCTACACCTTC.

This clonotype was seen more than once but under ten times. The rearrangement uses TRBV7-9 and TRBJ2-2; D possibly corresponds to TRBD2 (6 bases). The V end lost 5 bases, the J end lost 5 bases, and 18 bases lay between the germline ends. The CDR3 length is 16 residues. CDR1 and CDR2 from the germline V gene are SEHNR and FQNEAQ (reference sequence). The chain's CDR3 is CASSPLLGGDTGELFF. DNA for the CDR3: TGTGCCAGCAGCCCTCTGTTGGGAGGCGATACCGGGGAGCTGTTTTTT.

Concerning this clonotype: Possible read error: a much larger clone is one base away. The rearrangement joins TRBV4-1 to TRBJ2-3; 7 bases agree with TRBD2. The CDR3 contains 16 residues. The germline V gene encodes CDR1 MGHRA and CDR2 YSYEKL. Losses at the gene ends were 1 base for V and 5 bases for J; bases not matched to a gene: 9. The CDR3 protein is CASSQVLAVGRDTQYF. In DNA, the CDR3 is TGCGCCAGCAGCCAAGTCCTAGCGGTAGGGAGAGATACGCAGTATTTT.

This clonotype was detected only a few times. DNA for the CDR3: TGTGCCAGTAGTGAATTCGGGAGGCAACGCTACGAGCAGTACTTC. This encodes CASSEFGRQRYEQYF. The rearrangement joins TRBV19 to TRBJ2-7, with TRBD2 identical over 7 bases. The CDR3 extends over 15 amino acids. With 5 bases clipped from V and 3 bases from J, the junction kept 10 bases outside the gene matches. Per the germline V gene, CDR1 is LNHDA and CDR2 is SQIVND (reference sequence). Using reference TRBV19 and TRBJ2-7 for the parts outside the CDR3, the full variable domain is DGGITQSPKYLFRKEGQNVTLSCEQNLNHDAMYWYRQDPGQGLRLIYYSQIVNDFQKGDIAEGYSVSREKKESFPLTVTSAQKNPTAFYLCASSEFGRQRYEQYFGPGTRLTVT.

CDR3 coding DNA: TGTGCCAGCAGTGCGACTAGTTTAGGTGAGCAGTTCTTC. Amino acids: CASSATSLGEQFF. The V gene is TRBV6-5, the J gene TRBJ2-1; D possibly corresponds to TRBD2 (6 bases). The CDR3 sequence is 13 residues long. Trimming removed 5 bases at V and 9 bases at J, with 14 bases between. Germline lookup yields CDR1 MNHEY and CDR2 SVGAGI.

This clonotype was recorded only once. The J gene is TRBJ2-1, the V gene TRBV20-1; 10 bases are a match to TRBD2. Germline CDR1 DFQATT, CDR2 SNEGSKA (reference sequence). The trim removed 1 base at V and 9 bases at J, leaving 9 bases unmatched. CDR3 size: 15 residues. Here the CDR3 reads CSARVGTSVLGEQFF. In DNA, the CDR3 is TGCAGTGCTAGAGTAGGGACTAGCGTTTTGGGTGAGCAGTTCTTC.

The sample holds one count of this clonotype. This chain links TRBV2 with TRBJ1-2, with D tentatively TRBD1 (6 bases). This CDR3 contains 13 residues. Trimming cost V 2 bases and J 7 bases, with 11 bases left between them. Germline lookup yields CDR1 SNHLY and CDR2 FYNNEI. Written as DNA, the CDR3 is TGTGCCAGCAGTGAAAGGGGGGCGGGTGGCTACACCTTC. Its translation is CASSERGAGGYTF. Full variable domain (rest looked up from reference TRBV2 and TRBJ1-2): EPEVTQTPSHQVTQMGQEVILRCVPISNHLYFYWYRQILGQKVEFLVSFYNNEISEKSEIFDDQFSVERPDGSNFTLKIRSTKLEDSAMYFCASSERGAGGYTFGSGTRLTVV.

The chain combines TRBV5-1 with TRBJ2-6; D is perhaps TRBD1 (5 bases). This CDR3 is built from 15 residues. Germline V lookup: CDR1 SGHRS, CDR2 YFSETQ. Trimming removed 0 bases from V and 3 bases from J, with 7 bases in between. As DNA, the CDR3 is TGCGCCAGCAGCTTGGGAGACAGTGGGGCCAACGTCCTGACTTTC. Encoded protein: CASSLGDSGANVLTF. The full variable domain, in which reference TRBV5-1 and TRBJ2-6 provide the parts outside the CDR3, is KAGVTQTPRYLIKTRGQQVTLSCSPISGHRSVSWYQQTPGQGLQFLFEYFSETQRNKGNFPGRFSGRQFSNSRSEMNVSTLELGDSALYLCASSLGDSGANVLTFGAGSRLTVL.